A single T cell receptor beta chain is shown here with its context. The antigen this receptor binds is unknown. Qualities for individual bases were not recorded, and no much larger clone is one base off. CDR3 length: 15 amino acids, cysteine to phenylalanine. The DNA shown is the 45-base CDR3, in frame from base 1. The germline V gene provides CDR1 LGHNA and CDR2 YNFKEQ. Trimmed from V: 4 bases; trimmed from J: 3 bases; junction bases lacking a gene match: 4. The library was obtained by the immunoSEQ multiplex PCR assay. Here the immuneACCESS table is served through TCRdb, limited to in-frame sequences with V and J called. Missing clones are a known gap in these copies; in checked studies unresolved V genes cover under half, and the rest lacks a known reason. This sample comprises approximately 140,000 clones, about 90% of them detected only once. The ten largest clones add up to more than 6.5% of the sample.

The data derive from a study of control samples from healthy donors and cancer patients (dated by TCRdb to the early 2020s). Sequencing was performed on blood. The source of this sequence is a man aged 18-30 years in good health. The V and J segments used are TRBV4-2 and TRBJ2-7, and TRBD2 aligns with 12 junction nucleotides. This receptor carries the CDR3 CASSRGLAGSYEQYF. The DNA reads TGTGCCAGCAGCCGTGGACTAGCGGGGAGCTACGAGCAGTACTTC.